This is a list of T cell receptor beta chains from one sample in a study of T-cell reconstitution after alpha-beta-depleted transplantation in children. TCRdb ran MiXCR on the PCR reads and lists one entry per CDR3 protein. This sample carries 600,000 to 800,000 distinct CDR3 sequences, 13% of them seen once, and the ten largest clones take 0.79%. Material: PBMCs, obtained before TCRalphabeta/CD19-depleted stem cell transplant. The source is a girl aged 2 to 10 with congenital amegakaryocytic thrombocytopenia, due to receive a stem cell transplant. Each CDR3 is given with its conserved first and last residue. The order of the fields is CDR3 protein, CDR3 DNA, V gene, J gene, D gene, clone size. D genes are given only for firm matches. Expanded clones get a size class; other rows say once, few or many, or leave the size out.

CSAGPAVKNIQYF,TGCAGCGCCGGCCCTGCCGTCAAAAACATTCAGTACTTC,TRBV29-1,TRBJ2-4,-,-
CASRKGLAAYNEQFF,TGTGCCAGCAGAAAGGGACTAGCGGCCTACAATGAGCAGTTCTTC,TRBV6-5,TRBJ2-1,TRBD2,many
CASSSPDGYTF,TGTGCCAGCAGTTCCCCAGATGGCTACACCTTC,TRBV6-6,TRBJ1-2,-,many
CSARILAGGDEQFF,TGCAGTGCTAGAATCCTAGCGGGAGGAGATGAGCAGTTCTTC,TRBV20-1,TRBJ2-1,TRBD2,many
CASSIHPSGGSYEQYF,TGCGCCAGCAGCATTCATCCTAGCGGTGGATCCTACGAGCAGTACTTC,TRBV5-1,TRBJ2-7,TRBD2,-
CATSDLSGDTGELFF,TGTGCCACCAGTGATTTGAGCGGGGACACCGGGGAGCTGTTTTTT,TRBV24-1,TRBJ2-2,TRBD2,many
CSATVLERPYEQYF,TGCAGTGCTACGGTCTTAGAGAGACCCTACGAGCAGTACTTC,TRBV20-1,TRBJ2-7,-,-
CASSLGALGDYTF,TGTGCCAGCAGCTTAGGGGCCCTTGGTGACTACACCTTC,TRBV7-9,TRBJ1-2,-,-
CASSPWRGLSYEQYF,TGTGCCAGCAGTCCATGGCGGGGTCTGTCATACGAGCAGTACTTC,TRBV28,TRBJ2-7,-,-
CASSFRVYEQYF,TGTGCCAGCAGTTTCCGCGTCTACGAGCAGTACTTC,TRBV12-3/TRBV12-4,TRBJ2-7,-,many
CASSSSRDSPLHF,TGCGCCAGCAGCTCCTCCAGGGATTCACCCCTCCACTTT,TRBV5-1,TRBJ1-6,-,-
CASSKDPSAGGGTDTQYF,TGTGCCAGCAGCAAAGACCCCTCAGCGGGAGGAGGCACAGATACGCAGTATTTT,TRBV21-1,TRBJ2-3,-,few
CASSPRAGGSEQFF,TGTGCCAGCAGCCCCCGGGCGGGAGGGAGTGAGCAGTTCTTC,TRBV11-2,TRBJ2-1,TRBD2,-
CASSSGTSGRPNTGELFF,TGTGCCAGCAGCTCAGGGACTAGCGGGAGGCCGAACACCGGGGAGCTGTTTTTT,TRBV7-3,TRBJ2-2,TRBD2,few
CASSSLASSTDTQYF,TGTGCCAGCAGTTCCCTCGCGTCTAGCACAGATACGCAGTATTTT,TRBV27,TRBJ2-3,-,-
CASSVTLHEQYF,TGTGCCAGCAGCGTAACCCTCCACGAGCAGTACTTC,TRBV7-9,TRBJ2-7,-,few
CSARIRESYYGYTF,TGCAGTGCCCGAATTAGAGAATCCTACTATGGCTACACCTTC,TRBV20-1,TRBJ1-2,-,many
CASSLLAGGYEQYF,TGTGCCAGCAGCTTACTAGCGGGAGGATACGAGCAGTACTTC,TRBV12-3/TRBV12-4,TRBJ2-7,TRBD2,many
CASNSLGVYEQYF,TGTGCCAGCAACTCCTTGGGGGTCTACGAGCAGTACTTC,TRBV28,TRBJ2-7,-,few
CASSLDGAGGFF,TGCGCCAGCAGCTTGGACGGAGCGGGGGGGTTCTTC,TRBV5-1,TRBJ2-1,TRBD2,many
CACCQVDPAKQPQHF,TGTGCCTGCTGCCAAGTGGACCCGGCCAAACAGCCCCAGCATTTT,TRBV3-1,TRBJ1-5,-,once
CASSQNNAYEQYF,TGTGCCAGCAGCCAAAACAACGCCTACGAGCAGTACTTC,TRBV5-4,TRBJ2-7,-,-
CASSLGTSGSAYNEQFF,TGTGCCAGCAGCTTAGGGACTAGCGGGAGTGCCTACAATGAGCAGTTCTTC,TRBV7-2,TRBJ2-1,TRBD2,-
CASSELDNTGELFF,TGTGCCAGCAGTGAATTAGACAACACCGGGGAGCTGTTTTTT,TRBV25-1,TRBJ2-2,-,-
CASSTGTVSNEKLFF,TGTGCCAGCAGCACCGGGACAGTATCTAATGAAAAACTGTTTTTT,TRBV5-6,TRBJ1-4,TRBD1,few
CASSFLVGETQYF,TGTGCCAGCAGCTTCCTAGTTGGGGAGACCCAGTACTTC,TRBV11-2,TRBJ2-5,-,few
CASSYDPGAASYEQYF,TGTGCCAGCAGTTACGACCCAGGGGCAGCCTCCTACGAGCAGTACTTC,TRBV6-5,TRBJ2-7,-,-
CASSPLVGKGTEAFF,TGCGCCAGCAGCCCCCTGGTTGGAAAAGGCACTGAAGCTTTCTTT,TRBV5-1,TRBJ1-1,-,few
CASSRTSGSLSSYEQYF,TGTGCCAGCAGCCGGACTAGCGGGAGTCTATCTTCCTACGAGCAGTACTTC,TRBV11-2,TRBJ2-7,TRBD2,-
CSATSWGAEQFF,TGCAGTGCTACCAGCTGGGGAGCGGAGCAGTTCTTC,TRBV20-1,TRBJ2-1,-,many
CASSQVGTSGRAAGELFF,TGCGCCAGCAGCCAAGTAGGGACTAGCGGGAGAGCGGCCGGGGAGCTGTTTTTT,TRBV4-1,TRBJ2-2,TRBD2,-
CAISGPAGTSNYGDTF,TGTGCCATCAGTGGCCCAGCGGGTACCTCTAACTATGGCGACACCTTC,TRBV10-3,TRBJ1-2,-,-
CASSSYRVNYGYTF,TGTGCCAGCAGTTCTTACAGAGTTAACTATGGCTACACCTTC,TRBV27,TRBJ1-2,-,few
CATFESGAGELFF,TGTGCCACCTTTGAATCGGGAGCCGGGGAGCTGTTTTTT,TRBV25-1,TRBJ2-2,-,-
CASSPVLEVRGEQFF,TGTGCCAGCTCACCCGTCTTGGAGGTGCGCGGTGAGCAGTTCTTC,TRBV18,TRBJ2-1,-,many
CASSSPRGRGFNGYTF,TGTGCCAGCAGTTCCCCTCGGGGCAGGGGGTTCAATGGCTACACCTTC,TRBV5-5,TRBJ1-2,TRBD1,few
CASSDLGLTGGLNTEAFF,TGCGCCAGCAGCGACTTGGGACTAACAGGGGGCTTGAACACTGAAGCTTTCTTT,TRBV5-1,TRBJ1-1,TRBD1,-
CSARVRDRVTGELFF,TGCAGTGCTAGAGTGAGGGACAGGGTCACCGGGGAGCTGTTTTTT,TRBV20-1,TRBJ2-2,TRBD1,-
CASSLVAGEPVTEAFF,TGCGCCAGCAGCTTGGTGGCGGGAGAACCCGTGACTGAAGCTTTCTTT,TRBV5-1,TRBJ1-1,-,few
CASNGGSYNEQFF,TGCGCCAGCAACGGAGGATCCTACAATGAGCAGTTCTTC,TRBV5-1,TRBJ2-1,-,few
CSAEDRERGTDTQYF,TGCAGTGCCGAGGATCGGGAGAGAGGTACAGATACGCAGTATTTT,TRBV20-1,TRBJ2-3,-,-
CSASGLYNEQFF,TGCAGTGCTAGTGGGCTTTACAATGAGCAGTTCTTC,TRBV20-1,TRBJ2-1,-,few
CASSPEQGIIYGYTF,TGTGCCAGCTCACCGGAACAGGGAATAATATATGGCTACACCTTC,TRBV18,TRBJ1-2,-,few
CASSLVAGESYEQYF,TGTGCCAGCAGCTTAGTAGCGGGAGAGAGCTACGAGCAGTACTTC,TRBV7-9,TRBJ2-7,TRBD2,many
CASQKSGRAEKTQYF,TGTGCCAGTCAGAAAAGCGGGAGGGCTGAGAAGACCCAGTACTTC,TRBV19,TRBJ2-5,TRBD2,-
CASSLGGQGSGYEQYF,TGTGCCAGCAGTTTAGGGGGACAGGGTTCGGGGTACGAGCAGTACTTC,TRBV12-3/TRBV12-4,TRBJ2-7,TRBD1,few
CASRWGAYGNTEAFF,TGTGCCAGTCGATGGGGGGCGTATGGGAACACTGAAGCTTTCTTT,TRBV6-1,TRBJ1-1,-,-
CASGGSLFF,TGTGCCAGCGGGGGGTCGTTGTTTTTT,TRBV12-3/TRBV12-4,TRBJ2-2,-,few
CSARNDLKTNEKLFF,TGCAGTGCTAGAAATGACCTTAAAACTAATGAAAAACTGTTTTTT,TRBV20-1,TRBJ1-4,-,many
CASSQDQLASGRGSGSTGELFF,TGTGCCAGCAGCCAAGATCAGCTGGCTAGCGGGAGAGGTTCAGGAAGCACCGGGGAGCTGTTTTTT,TRBV4-2,TRBJ2-2,TRBD2,many